This TCR beta chain was sequenced during a study of human T cells and chemical hapten exposure. The CDR3 totals 14 residues. The germline V gene encodes CDR1 MDHEN and CDR2 SYDVKM. V lost 6 bases and J 0 bases, leaving 11 bases between the germline ends. This clonotype was counted ten times or more. Time point specified: patch test 2, 6 weeks after DPC sensitization. Treatment: therapeutic diphenylcyclopropenone sensitization with weekly scalp DPC. TCRdb redid the calling of the RACE reads with MiXCR, one entry per CDR3 protein. The table includes a few hundred thousand distinct CDR3 sequences, more than 5% detected once.

This TCR derives from a woman aged 18 to 35 with alopecia areata. Some clones in this sample may be carry-over from other donors' samples. Material: whole blood, obtained in connection with sensitization to the hapten diphenylcyclopropenone (DPC). V gene TRBV28 combines with J gene TRBJ1-2; D is perhaps TRBD1 (5 bases). CDR3 loop: CASSFVGPNYGYTF. CDR3 bases: TGTGCCAGCAGCTTTGTGGGGCCTAACTATGGCTACACCTTC.